This T cell receptor beta chain originates from a study of a mutant IDH1 vaccine in newly diagnosed glioma. Study-level background: Mean patient age was around 40 years; roughly 62% were male and approximately 38% female. Broader study findings: Patients mounted vaccine-induced immune responses in 80% to 95% of cases. Pseudoprogression appeared unlinked to shifts in leading peripheral T cell clonotypes.

The germline V gene has CDR1 SGHDT and CDR2 YYEEEE. CDR3 length equals 12 residues. V was shortened by 3 bases and J by 4 bases, with 7 bases between the two germline ends. On this clone itself: Its antigen is not known.

TCRdb's table, derived via immunoSEQ multiplex PCR, lists solely in-frame clones and lacks some. Here the sample spans roughly 71,000 clones, approximately 86% being singletons. The time point is: baseline, week 1 (first vaccination visit). The treatment denotes: pre-vaccination baseline after standard-of-care therapy. The origin of this receptor is a man in his thirties or forties with glioma. The sequencing here drew on PBMCs, taken from a glioma patient treated with radiotherapy, temozolomide or both. This sequence joins TRBV5-6 and TRBJ1-1, with D maybe TRBD1 (5 bases). CDR3 coding DNA: TGTGCCAGCAGCTGGGGGGGCACTGAAGCTTTCTTT. Amino acid sequence: CASSWGGTEAFF.